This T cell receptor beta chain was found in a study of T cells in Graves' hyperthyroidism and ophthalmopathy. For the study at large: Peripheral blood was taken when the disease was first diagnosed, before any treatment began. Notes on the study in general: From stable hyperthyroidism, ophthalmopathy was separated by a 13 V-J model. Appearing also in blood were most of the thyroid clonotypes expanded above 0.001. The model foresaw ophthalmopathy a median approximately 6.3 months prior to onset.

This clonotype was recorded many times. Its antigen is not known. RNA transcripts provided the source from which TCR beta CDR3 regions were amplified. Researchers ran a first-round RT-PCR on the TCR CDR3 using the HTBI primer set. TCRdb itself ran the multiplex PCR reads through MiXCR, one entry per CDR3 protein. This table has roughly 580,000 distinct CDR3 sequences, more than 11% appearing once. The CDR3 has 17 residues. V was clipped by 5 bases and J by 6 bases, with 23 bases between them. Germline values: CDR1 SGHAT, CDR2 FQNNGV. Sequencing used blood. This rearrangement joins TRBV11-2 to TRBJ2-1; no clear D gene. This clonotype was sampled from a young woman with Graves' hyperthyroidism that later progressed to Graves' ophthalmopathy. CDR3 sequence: CASSRGGSGPPANEQFF. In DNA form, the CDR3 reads TGTGCCAGCAGCCGAGGCGGTTCAGGCCCACCGGCCAATGAGCAGTTCTTC.